This TCR beta chain was sequenced in a study of cytomegalovirus exposure and HLA in healthy donors. Researchers ran the PCR with 60 Vbeta and 13 Jbeta primers. The data were produced by immunoSEQ multiplex PCR, yet TCRdb's version contains in-frame clones alone and is incomplete. This sample has some 150,000 clones, with around 79% found just once. Germline V gene data show CDR1 as SNHLY and CDR2 as FYNNEI. Trimming removed 4 bases from V and 7 bases from J, with 5 bases in between. The CDR3 totals 10 residues. The TCR sequence derives from a human donor in good health. Sequencing was carried out using PBMCs. V gene TRBV2 combines with J gene TRBJ2-7; D gene unclear. The CDR3 reads CASSAREQYF. CDR3 DNA sequence: TGTGCCAGCAGTGCCAGAGAGCAGTACTTC.